The present entry profiles one TCR beta chain with its context. This sample is part of a study of blood T cell repertoires in COVID-19. Study overall: Researchers got acute and convalescent COVID-19 samples from the United States, Italy and Spain. T cells, B-cell-depleted T cells, or PBMCs supplied cDNA or gDNA.

Only in-frame clones appear in the TCRdb table, and some are missing; sequencing was by immunoSEQ multiplex PCR. The table records more than 200,000 clones, around four fifths of them present only once. This clonotype originated in a man aged 60 to 69 with acute or convalescent COVID-19. Material: peripheral blood.

The CDR3: CASSGGVLEQYF. The CDR3 region has the DNA TGTGCCAGCAGTGGGGGCGTACTCGAGCAGTACTTC. J is TRBJ2-7 and V is TRBV2; D is possibly TRBD1 (5 bases). Germline loops: CDR1 SNHLY, CDR2 FYNNEI. The CDR3 sequence is 12 residues long. V lost 4 bases to trimming and J lost 6 bases, with 10 bases between them.